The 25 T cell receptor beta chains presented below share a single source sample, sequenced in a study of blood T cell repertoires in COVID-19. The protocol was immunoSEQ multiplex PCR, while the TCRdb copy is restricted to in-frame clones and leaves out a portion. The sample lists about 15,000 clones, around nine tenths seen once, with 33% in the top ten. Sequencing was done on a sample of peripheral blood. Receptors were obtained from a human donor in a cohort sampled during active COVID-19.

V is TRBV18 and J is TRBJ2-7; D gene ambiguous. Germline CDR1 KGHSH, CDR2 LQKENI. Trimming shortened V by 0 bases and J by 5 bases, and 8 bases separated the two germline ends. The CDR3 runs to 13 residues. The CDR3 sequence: CASSPPPSDEQYF. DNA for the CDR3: TGTGCCAGCTCACCACCTCCCAGCGACGAGCAGTACTTC.

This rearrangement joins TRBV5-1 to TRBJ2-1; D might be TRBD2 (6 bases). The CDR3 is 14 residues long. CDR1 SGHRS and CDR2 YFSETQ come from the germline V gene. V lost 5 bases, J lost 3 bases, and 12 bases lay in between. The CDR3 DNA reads TGCGCCAGCAGTACGGGAGAAGACTACAATGAGCAGTTCTTC. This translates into CASSTGEDYNEQFF.

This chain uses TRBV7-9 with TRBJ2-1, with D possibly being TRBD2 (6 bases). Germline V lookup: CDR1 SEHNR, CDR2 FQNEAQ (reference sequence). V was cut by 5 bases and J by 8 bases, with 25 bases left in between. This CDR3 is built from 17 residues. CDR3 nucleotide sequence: TGTGCCAGCAGCCCCCCGGTGGAGCGGGCAATATACCATGAGCAGTTCTTC. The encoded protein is CASSPPVERAIYHEQFF.

The CDR3 DNA reads as TGTGCCAGCAGTTTGACAGGGATGGTTTTGGCTTTCTTT. Translating gives CASSLTGMVLAFF. The chain carries TRBV28 and TRBJ1-1; 7 nucleotides align to TRBD1. The CDR3 runs to 13 residues. After removal of 3 bases from V and 11 bases from J, the junction contained 9 bases not matched to a gene. Germline V gene sequence: CDR1 MDHEN, CDR2 SYDVKM.

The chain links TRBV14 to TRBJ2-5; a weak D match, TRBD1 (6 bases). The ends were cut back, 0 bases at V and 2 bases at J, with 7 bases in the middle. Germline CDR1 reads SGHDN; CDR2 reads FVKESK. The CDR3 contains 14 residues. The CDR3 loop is CASSQETGQETQYF. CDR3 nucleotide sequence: TGTGCCAGCAGCCAAGAGACAGGTCAAGAGACCCAGTACTTC.

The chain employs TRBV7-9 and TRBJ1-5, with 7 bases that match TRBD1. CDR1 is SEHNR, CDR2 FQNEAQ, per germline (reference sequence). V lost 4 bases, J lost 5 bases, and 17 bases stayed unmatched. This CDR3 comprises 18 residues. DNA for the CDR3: TGTGCCAGCAGCTCTACCGAAGGGACAGATTATTTCGATCAGCCCCAGCATTTT. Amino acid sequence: CASSSTEGTDYFDQPQHF.

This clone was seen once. CDR3 loop: CASSPRAGVGTDTQYF. For the CDR3, the DNA is TGCGCCAGCAGCCCCCGGGCGGGAGTAGGCACAGATACGCAGTATTTT. V usage is TRBV4-1 and J usage is TRBJ2-3; 7 bases agree with TRBD2. In germline, CDR1 is MGHRA, CDR2 YSYEKL. V was clipped by 4 bases and J by 1 base; unmatched bases: 8. CDR3 length: 16 amino acids.

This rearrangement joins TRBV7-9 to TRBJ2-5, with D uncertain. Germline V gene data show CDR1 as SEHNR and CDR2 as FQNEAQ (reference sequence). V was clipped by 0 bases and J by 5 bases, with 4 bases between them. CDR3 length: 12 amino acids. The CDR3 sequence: CASSLARETQYF. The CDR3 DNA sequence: TGTGCCAGCAGCTTAGCCCGGGAGACCCAGTACTTC.

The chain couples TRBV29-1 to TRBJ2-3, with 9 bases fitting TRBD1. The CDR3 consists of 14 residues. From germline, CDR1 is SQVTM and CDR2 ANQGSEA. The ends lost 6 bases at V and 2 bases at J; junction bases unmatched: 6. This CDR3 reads CSVVQGALTDTQYF. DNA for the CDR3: TGCAGCGTCGTACAGGGGGCCCTCACAGATACGCAGTATTTT.

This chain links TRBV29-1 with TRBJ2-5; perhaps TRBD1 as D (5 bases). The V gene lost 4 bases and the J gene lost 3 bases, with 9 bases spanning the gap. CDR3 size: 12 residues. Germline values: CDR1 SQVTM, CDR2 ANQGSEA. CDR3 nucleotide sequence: TGCAGCGTTGGAAGGGGTGAAGAGACCCAGTACTTC. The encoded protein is CSVGRGEETQYF.

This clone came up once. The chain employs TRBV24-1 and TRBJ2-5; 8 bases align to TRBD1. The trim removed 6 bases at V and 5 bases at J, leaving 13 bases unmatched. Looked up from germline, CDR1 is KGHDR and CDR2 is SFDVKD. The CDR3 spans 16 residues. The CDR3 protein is CATSPDRGGLKETQYF. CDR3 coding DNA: TGTGCCACCAGTCCCGACAGGGGAGGTTTGAAGGAGACCCAGTACTTC.

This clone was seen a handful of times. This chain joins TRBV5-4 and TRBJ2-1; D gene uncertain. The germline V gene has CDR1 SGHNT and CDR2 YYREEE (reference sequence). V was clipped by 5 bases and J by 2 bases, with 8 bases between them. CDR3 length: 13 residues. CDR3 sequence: CASSRVTYNEQFF. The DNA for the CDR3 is TGTGCCAGCAGTCGAGTCACCTACAATGAGCAGTTCTTC.

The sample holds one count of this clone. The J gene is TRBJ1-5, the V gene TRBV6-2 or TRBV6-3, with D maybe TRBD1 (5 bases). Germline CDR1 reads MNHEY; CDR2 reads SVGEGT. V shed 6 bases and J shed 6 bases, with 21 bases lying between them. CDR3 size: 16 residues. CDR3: CASSPHEGLQGQPQHF. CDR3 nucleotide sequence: TGTGCCAGCAGCCCGCATGAGGGACTCCAAGGTCAGCCCCAGCATTTT.

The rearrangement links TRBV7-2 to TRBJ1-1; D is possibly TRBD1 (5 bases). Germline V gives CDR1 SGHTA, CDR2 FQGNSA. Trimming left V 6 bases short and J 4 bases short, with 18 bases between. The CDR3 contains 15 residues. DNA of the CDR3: TGTGCCAGCAGGGCCATCTTAGGGGTTGTCACTGAAGCTTTCTTT. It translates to CASRAILGVVTEAFF.

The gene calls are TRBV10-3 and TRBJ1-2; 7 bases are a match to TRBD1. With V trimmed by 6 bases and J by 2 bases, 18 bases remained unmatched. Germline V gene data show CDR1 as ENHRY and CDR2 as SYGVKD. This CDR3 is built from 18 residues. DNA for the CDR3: TGTGCCATCAGCCGCCGGGACACCGAAGCAGGGGGGAACTATGGCTACACCTTC. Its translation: CAISRRDTEAGGNYGYTF.

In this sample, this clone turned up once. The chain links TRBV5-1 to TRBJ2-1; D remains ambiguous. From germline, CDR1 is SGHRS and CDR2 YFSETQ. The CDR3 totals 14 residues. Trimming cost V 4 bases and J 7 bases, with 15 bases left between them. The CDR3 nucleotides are TGCGCCAGCAGCCCTACGGTAGTTTCAAATGAGCAGTTCTTC. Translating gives CASSPTVVSNEQFF.

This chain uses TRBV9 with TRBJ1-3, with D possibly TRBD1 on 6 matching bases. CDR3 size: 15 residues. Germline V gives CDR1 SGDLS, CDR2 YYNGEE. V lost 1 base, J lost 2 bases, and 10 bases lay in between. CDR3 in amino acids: CASSVSGAAGNTIYF. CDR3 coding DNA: TGTGCCAGCAGCGTATCAGGGGCTGCTGGAAACACCATATATTTT.

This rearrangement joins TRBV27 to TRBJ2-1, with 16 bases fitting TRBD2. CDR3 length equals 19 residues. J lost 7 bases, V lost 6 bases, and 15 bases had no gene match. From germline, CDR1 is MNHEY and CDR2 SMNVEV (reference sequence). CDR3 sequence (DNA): TGTGCCAGCAGCCCTCAGGGACTAGCGGGGGGGGTTTCGGGAAATGAGCAGTTCTTC. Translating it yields CASSPQGLAGGVSGNEQFF.

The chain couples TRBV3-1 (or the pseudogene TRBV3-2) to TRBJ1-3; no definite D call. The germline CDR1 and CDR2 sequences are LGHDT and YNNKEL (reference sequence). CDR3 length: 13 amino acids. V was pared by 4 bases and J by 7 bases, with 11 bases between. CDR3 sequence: CASSLDIYNTIYF. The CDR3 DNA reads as TGTGCCAGCAGCCTCGACATATATAACACCATATATTTT.

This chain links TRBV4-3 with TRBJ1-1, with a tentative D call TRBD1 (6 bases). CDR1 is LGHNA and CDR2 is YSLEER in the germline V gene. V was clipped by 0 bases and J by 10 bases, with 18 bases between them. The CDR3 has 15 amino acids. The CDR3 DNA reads TGCGCCAGCAGCCAAGAAGGGGGTGGCCACGAGGCAGCTTTCTTT. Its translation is CASSQEGGGHEAAFF.

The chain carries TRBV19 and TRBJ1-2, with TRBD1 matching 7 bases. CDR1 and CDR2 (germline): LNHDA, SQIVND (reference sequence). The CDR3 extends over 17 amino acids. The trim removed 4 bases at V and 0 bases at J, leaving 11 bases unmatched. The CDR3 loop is CASSNSLPGQTNYGYTF. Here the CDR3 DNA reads TGTGCCAGTAGTAACTCACTCCCGGGACAGACTAACTATGGCTACACCTTC.

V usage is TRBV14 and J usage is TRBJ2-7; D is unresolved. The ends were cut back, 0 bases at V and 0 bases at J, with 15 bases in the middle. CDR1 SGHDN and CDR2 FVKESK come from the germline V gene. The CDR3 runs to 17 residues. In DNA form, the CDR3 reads TGTGCCAGCAGCCAAGAAAGCTTAGGAGAGTCCTCCTACGAGCAGTACTTC. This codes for CASSQESLGESSYEQYF.

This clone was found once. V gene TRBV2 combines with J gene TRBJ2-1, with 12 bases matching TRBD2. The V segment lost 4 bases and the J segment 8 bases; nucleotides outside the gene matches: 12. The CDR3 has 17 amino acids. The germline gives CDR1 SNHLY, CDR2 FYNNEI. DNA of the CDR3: TGTGCCAGCAGTGGCCTAGCGGGAGGGGGATCAGGAGATGAGCAGTTCTTC. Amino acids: CASSGLAGGGSGDEQFF.

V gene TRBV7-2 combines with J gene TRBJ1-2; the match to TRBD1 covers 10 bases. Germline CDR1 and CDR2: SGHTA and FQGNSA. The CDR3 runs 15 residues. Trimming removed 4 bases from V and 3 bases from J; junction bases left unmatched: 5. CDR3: CASSSTGTGDYGYTF. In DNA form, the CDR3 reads TGTGCCAGCAGCTCAACCGGGACAGGGGACTATGGCTACACCTTC.

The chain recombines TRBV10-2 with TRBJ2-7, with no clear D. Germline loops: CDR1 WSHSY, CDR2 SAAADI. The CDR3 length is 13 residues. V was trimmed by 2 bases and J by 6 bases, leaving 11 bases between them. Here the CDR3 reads CASSEADPAEQYF. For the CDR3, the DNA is TGCGCCAGCAGTGAGGCGGATCCTGCCGAGCAGTACTTC.